These 16 T cell receptor beta chains originate from one sample sequenced in a study of shared clonotypes between healthy human individuals (TCRdb year 2020). The library was built by means of the immunoSEQ multiplex PCR assay. TCRdb provides this immuneACCESS table in a form limited to in-frame rearrangements. Some clones are lacking; in checked studies, under half of them reflect an unresolved V gene, and why the rest are absent is not known. This sample lists hundreds of thousands of clones; around 97% were detected once. The top ten constitute around 0.058% of the sample. The sample was naive CD4+ T cells sorted from blood. Sample cell subset or site, as interpreted from the label and publication: CD45RA+ positively selected. The source is a woman in her twenties or thirties in good health.

On this clone itself: This sample also contains other DNA sequences that code for the same CDR3. The CDR3 spells CASSLSGNQPQHF. The CDR3 coding sequence is TGTGCCAGCAGTTTATCAGGCAATCAGCCCCAGCATTTT. This sequence joins TRBV27 and TRBJ1-5; D remains ambiguous. Germline V gene sequence: CDR1 MNHEY, CDR2 SMNVEV (reference sequence). CDR3 length: 13 residues. Between the trimmed V and J ends, which lost 0 bases and 2 bases, there was a span of 2 bases.

This clone was seen more than once but under ten times. In nucleotides, the CDR3 is TGTGCCAGCAGCGTAGTGACTAGCTGGAATGAGCAGTTCTTC. This codes for CASSVVTSWNEQFF. V usage is TRBV9 and J usage is TRBJ2-1; 7 bases line up with TRBD2. This CDR3 is built from 14 residues. Trimming at V came to 0 bases and at J to 7 bases, leaving 4 bases not matched to a gene. Germline lookup yields CDR1 SGDLS and CDR2 YYNGEE.

The V and J genes are TRBV28 and TRBJ2-7; D is undetermined. There are 13 residues in the CDR3. The ends were cut back, 3 bases at V and 2 bases at J, with 8 bases in the middle. Germline V gene data show CDR1 as MDHEN and CDR2 as SYDVKM. The CDR3 nucleotides are TGTGCCAGCAGTTTTGGTCCTGCCTACGAGCAGTACTTC. Amino acids: CASSFGPAYEQYF.

The chain employs TRBV14 and TRBJ2-3; D unresolved. This CDR3 has 15 amino acids. The V gene's germline CDR1 is SGHDN and CDR2 FVKESK. The germline V and J ends were trimmed by 0 bases and 2 bases, with 9 bases remaining between them. In DNA, the CDR3 is TGTGCCAGCAGCCAAGAAGGAGCGAACACAGATACGCAGTATTTT. The encoded protein is CASSQEGANTDTQYF. Variable domain in full (rest from reference TRBV14 and TRBJ2-3): EAGVTQFPSHSVIEKGQTVTLRCDPISGHDNLYWYRRVMGKEIKFLLHFVKESKQDESGMPNNRFLAERTGGTYSTLKVQPAELEDSGVYFCASSQEGANTDTQYFGPGTRLTVL.

This chain uses TRBV19 with TRBJ1-3; perhaps TRBD1 as D (5 bases). The CDR3 spans 14 residues. CDR1 and CDR2 (germline): LNHDA, SQIVND (reference sequence). Trimming left V 6 bases short and J 4 bases short, with 13 bases between. The CDR3 here is CASSSGTLGNTIYF. DNA of the CDR3: TGTGCCAGTAGCTCCGGGACCCTAGGAAACACCATATATTTT.

This clone was observed a few times. The chain joins TRBV27 to TRBJ1-1; perhaps TRBD1 as D (6 bases). In germline, CDR1 is MNHEY, CDR2 SMNVEV (reference sequence). V was trimmed by 6 bases and J by 7 bases, leaving 18 bases between them. The CDR3 loop spans 14 amino acids. CDR3 in DNA: TGTGCCAGCAGATCCAACAGGGAACCTTTTGAAGCTTTCTTT. It specifies CASRSNREPFEAFF.

The rearrangement joins TRBV5-1 to TRBJ2-3; TRBD1 matches 11 bases. Trimming took 1 base from V and 1 from J; bases not matched to a gene: 2. From germline, CDR1 is SGHRS and CDR2 YFSETQ. The CDR3 extends over 16 amino acids. This chain's CDR3 is CASSLQGQGGTDTQYF. The CDR3 region has the DNA TGCGCCAGCAGCTTGCAGGGACAGGGGGGCACAGATACGCAGTATTTT.

The chain links TRBV21-1 to TRBJ2-2; TRBD2, the D gene given by the table, was not confirmed from the DNA. TRBV21-1 is assigned pseudogene status. The CDR3 length is 15 residues. The CDR3 sequence is CASSISRGRTGELFF. CDR3 nucleotide sequence: TGTGCCAGCAGCATTAGCCGAGGGAGGACCGGGGAGCTGTTTTTT.

The chain is built from TRBV28 and TRBJ1-1; no firm D call. V was shortened by 6 bases and J by 1 base, with 9 bases between the two germline ends. Germline loops: CDR1 MDHEN, CDR2 SYDVKM. The length of the CDR3 is 13 residues. The CDR3: CASSPSENTEAFF. The CDR3 DNA reads TGTGCCAGCAGCCCTTCGGAGAACACTGAAGCTTTCTTT.

This chain connects TRBV2 to TRBJ2-7, with 7 bases matching TRBD1. V shed 1 base and J 7 bases; nucleotides not matched to a gene: 10. Germline V CDR1 and CDR2: SNHLY, FYNNEI. The CDR3 has 15 amino acids. This CDR3 reads CASSEVGQDPREQYF. CDR3 in DNA: TGTGCCAGCAGTGAAGTAGGACAGGACCCTAGGGAGCAGTACTTC.

The chain combines TRBV18 with TRBJ1-1; D is ambiguous. Germline V gene lookup returns CDR1 KGHSH and CDR2 LQKENI. The CDR3 is 13 amino acids. Trimming left V 4 bases short and J 1 base short, with 7 bases between. CDR3 sequence: CASSRLPNTEAFF. The CDR3 DNA follows: TGTGCCAGCTCACGCCTCCCGAACACTGAAGCTTTCTTT.

The chain carries TRBV7-6 and TRBJ2-7, with TRBD1 matching over 7 bases. The CDR3 is 14 amino acids. The germline V gene has CDR1 SGHVS and CDR2 FNYEAQ. Trimming cost V 4 bases and J 1 base; bases outside gene matches: 4. CDR3 sequence: CASSSLDRSYEQYF. CDR3 coding DNA: TGTGCCAGCAGCTCATTGGACAGGTCCTACGAGCAGTACTTC.

V is TRBV6-1 and J is TRBJ1-1; D is uncertain. Trimming left V 2 bases short and J 4 bases short, with 17 bases between. This CDR3 contains 16 residues. CDR1 and CDR2 from the germline V gene are MNHNS and SASEGT. The DNA for the CDR3 is TGTGCCAGCAGTGAATCCGCCGTTTCGCCGTCCACTGAAGCTTTCTTT. Its protein is CASSESAVSPSTEAFF.

This chain connects TRBV5-6 to TRBJ2-5; 13 bases fit TRBD2. This CDR3 comprises 16 residues. Germline CDR1 SGHDT, CDR2 YYEEEE. V shed 4 bases and J 5 bases; nucleotides not matched to a gene: 8. The CDR3 sequence: CASSRMGLAGFETQYF. The CDR3 coding sequence is TGTGCCAGCAGCCGCATGGGACTAGCGGGATTCGAGACCCAGTACTTC.

The gene calls are TRBV7-9 and TRBJ1-1; possible D gene TRBD1, 5 bases. Per the germline V gene, CDR1 is SEHNR and CDR2 is FQNEAQ (reference sequence). Deletions cut 1 base from V and 0 bases from J, with 9 bases between. This CDR3 contains 15 residues. This CDR3 is CASSLGGTVNTEAFF. CDR3 DNA sequence: TGTGCCAGCAGCTTAGGGGGGACGGTGAACACTGAAGCTTTCTTT.

The rearrangement uses TRBV18 and TRBJ2-3; 7 bases map to TRBD1. CDR3 size: 13 residues. Germline V lookup: CDR1 KGHSH, CDR2 LQKENI. Losses at the gene ends were 6 bases for V and 5 bases for J; bases not matched to a gene: 5. CDR3 protein: CASSQTGLDTQYF. The DNA for the CDR3 is TGTGCCAGCTCCCAGACAGGGTTAGATACGCAGTATTTT.